This T cell receptor (beta chain) was obtained from a study of T-cell memory formation after mild COVID-19. Study-level results: The finding that pre-infection memory included some responding clones suggested that cross-reactive memory joined.

TCRdb re-analysed the 5' RACE reads in MiXCR, keeping a single row per CDR3 protein. The repertoire has about 100,000 distinct CDR3 sequences, 15% to 20% of them found once; the top ten carry about 6%. The CDR3 has 14 residues. Germline loops: CDR1 GTSNPN, CDR2 SVGIG (reference sequence). V lost 0 bases to trimming and J lost 7 bases; unmatched junction nucleotides: 7. Note on this clonotype: Its matching antigen is unknown.

The V gene is TRBV30, the J gene TRBJ1-1, with 8 bases that match TRBD1. The clonotype comes from a man aged 18 to 29 who had mild COVID-19 (a few samples of this study predate the infection). Cell type and time point are not known. Sequencing used PBMCs or a T cell subset sorted from them (not recorded which). The CDR3 loop is CAWSVRTGFGEAFF. The CDR3 DNA sequence: TGTGCCTGGAGTGTTAGGACAGGGTTTGGTGAAGCTTTCTTT.